This T cell receptor beta chain was sequenced in a study of blood T cells in healthy people across ages. Germline-derived CDR1 and CDR2 are MNHEY and SVGAGI. J lost 4 bases, V lost 6 bases, and 13 bases had no gene match. The CDR3 sequence is 17 residues long. Primers used in a second PCR of about 7 to 12 cycles were a sample-barcoded 5' primer and a J-beta primer mix. Every sample gave at least 3 million paired-end reads containing CDR3. MiXCR, applied by TCRdb to the 5' RACE reads, yields one record per CDR3 protein. The sample yields 1 million or so distinct CDR3 sequences, 35% to 50% seen once. The clonotype originates from a woman between 55 and 75 years old in good health. Sequenced material: blood. The V and J genes are TRBV6-5 and TRBJ2-1, with 9 bases aligning to TRBD1. CDR3: CASSRRLGTGKYNEQFF. The CDR3, as DNA: TGTGCCAGCAGCCGGAGGTTAGGGACAGGGAAATACAATGAGCAGTTCTTC.